This TCR beta chain was observed in a study of spatial heterogeneity in lung cancer. Relative to its sample, this clonotype is medium-sized. The time point is: sample taken at primary tumor resection. Tumor, nontumor lung or frozen PBMC supplied whole RNA that was sequenced unsorted. TCRdb re-called the 5' RACE reads with MiXCR, one entry per CDR3 protein. The sample includes 50,000 to 75,000 distinct CDR3 sequences, under 7.5% of them seen just once. With 6 bases removed from V and 2 bases from J, the gap between germline ends came to 23 bases. The CDR3 runs 18 residues. Germline CDR1 is MNHEY and CDR2 is SMNVEV (reference sequence).

The origin of this receptor is a female donor with early-stage non-small cell lung cancer. The specimen was PBMCs, collected at surgery. The rearrangement uses TRBV27 and TRBJ2-1; D possibly corresponds to TRBD1 (6 bases). The CDR3, as DNA: TGTGCCAGCAGAATACTTTCCTCAGGGGTAGGGACCTACAATGAGCAGTTCTTC. Its protein product is CASRILSSGVGTYNEQFF.